The 8 T cell receptor beta chains listed next were all sequenced from one sample in a study of T cell responses to AZD1222 COVID-19 vaccine. Libraries were prepared by immunoSEQ multiplex PCR; TCRdb keeps only in-frame clonotypes and omits some of them. The sample comprises tens of thousands of clones, roughly 86% of which are singletons, and less than 9% rests with the top ten. The material was peripheral blood, obtained on day 0 of AZD1222 vaccination. The receptor set was obtained from an adult in good health.

The CDR3 region is CASSLQDQPQHF. In DNA form, the CDR3 reads TGTGCCAGCAGCTTGCAGGATCAGCCCCAGCATTTT. V gene TRBV7-9 combines with J gene TRBJ1-5; D is unresolved. CDR1 SEHNR and CDR2 FQNEAQ come from the germline V gene (reference sequence). V was shortened by 3 bases and J by 5 bases, with 5 bases between the two germline ends. The CDR3 sequence is 12 residues long.

The V and J genes are TRBV7-8 and TRBJ1-4, with D uncertain. The CDR3 consists of 15 residues. Trimming cost V 3 bases and J 6 bases, with 14 bases left between them. Germline V lookup: CDR1 SGHVS, CDR2 FQNEAQ. CDR3 region: CASSFPWSGYEKLFF. CDR3 nucleotide sequence: TGTGCCAGCAGCTTCCCCTGGTCGGGTTATGAAAAACTGTTTTTT.

The V call is TRBV14, the J call TRBJ2-2; D may be TRBD2 (5 bases). CDR3 length: 18 amino acids. The germline V gene has CDR1 SGHDN and CDR2 FVKESK. Trimming took off 4 bases at V and 6 bases at J, with 24 bases between the two ends. As DNA, the CDR3 is TGTGCCAGCAGCCGGCGGGCCACCGGGGATGTGTACGCCGGGGAGCTGTTTTTT. It specifies CASSRRATGDVYAGELFF.

The J gene is TRBJ2-2, the V gene TRBV6-6; D might be TRBD2 (6 bases). The germline gives CDR1 MNHNY, CDR2 SVGAGI (reference sequence). V was clipped by 1 base and J by 7 bases, with 10 bases between them. The CDR3 has 14 amino acids. This CDR3 is CASSYLGGGGELFF. The CDR3 DNA sequence: TGTGCCAGCAGTTACTTGGGGGGAGGCGGGGAGCTGTTTTTT.

This chain uses TRBV10-2 with TRBJ2-2; the match to TRBD2 covers 12 bases. J was trimmed by 10 bases and V by 5 bases; bases with no gene match: 2. The CDR3 sequence is 13 residues long. Germline CDR1 is WSHSY and CDR2 is SAAADI. The CDR3 coding sequence is TGCGCCAGCAGTCTAGCGGGAGGGCCGGAGCTGTTTTTT. It specifies CASSLAGGPELFF.

The chain couples TRBV7-6 to TRBJ2-2; the D gene is possibly TRBD1 (5 bases). The CDR3 has 19 residues. Trimming took off 2 bases at V and 0 bases at J, with 19 bases between the two ends. The germline CDR1 and CDR2 sequences are SGHVS and FNYEAQ. CDR3 DNA sequence: TGTGCCAGCAGCTTACCCCGAGATCGACAGAAGACGAACACCGGGGAGCTGTTTTTT. Amino acid sequence: CASSLPRDRQKTNTGELFF.

The chain employs TRBV7-2 and TRBJ1-2, with D possibly TRBD1 on 5 matching bases. CDR1 and CDR2 from the germline V gene are SGHTA and FQGNSA. V lost 4 bases to trimming and J lost 5 bases, with 17 bases between them. The CDR3 is 15 residues long. For the CDR3, the DNA is TGTGCCAGCAGCTCAATAGCATCGGGGACGTATGGCTACACCTTC. Translation: CASSSIASGTYGYTF.

The chain links TRBV15 to TRBJ2-3, with TRBD2 matching 7 bases. CDR1 LNHNV and CDR2 YYDKDF come from the germline V gene (reference sequence). With V trimmed by 1 base and J by 8 bases, 3 bases remained unmatched. This CDR3 is 13 amino acids long. The CDR3 nucleotides read TGTGCCACCAGCAGAGGAGAGCGGGGTACGCAGTATTTT. This encodes CATSRGERGTQYF.